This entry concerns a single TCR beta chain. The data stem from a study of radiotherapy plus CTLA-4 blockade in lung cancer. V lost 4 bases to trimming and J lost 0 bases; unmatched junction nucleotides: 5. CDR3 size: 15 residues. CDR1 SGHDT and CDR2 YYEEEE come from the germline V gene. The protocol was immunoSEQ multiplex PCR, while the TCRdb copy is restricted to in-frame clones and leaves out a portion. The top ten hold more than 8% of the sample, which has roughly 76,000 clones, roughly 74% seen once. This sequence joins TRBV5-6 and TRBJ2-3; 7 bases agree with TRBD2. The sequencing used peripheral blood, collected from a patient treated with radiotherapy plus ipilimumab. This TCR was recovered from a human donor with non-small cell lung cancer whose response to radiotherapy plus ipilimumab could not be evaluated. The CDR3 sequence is CASSRSGASTDTQYF. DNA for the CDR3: TGTGCCAGCAGCCGCAGCGGGGCCAGCACAGATACGCAGTATTTT. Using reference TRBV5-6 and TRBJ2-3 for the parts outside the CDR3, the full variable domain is DAGVTQSPTHLIKTRGQQVTLRCSPKSGHDTVSWYQQALGQGPQFIFQYYEEEERQRGNFPDRFSGHQFPNYSSELNVNALLLGDSALYLCASSRSGASTDTQYFGPGTRLTVL.